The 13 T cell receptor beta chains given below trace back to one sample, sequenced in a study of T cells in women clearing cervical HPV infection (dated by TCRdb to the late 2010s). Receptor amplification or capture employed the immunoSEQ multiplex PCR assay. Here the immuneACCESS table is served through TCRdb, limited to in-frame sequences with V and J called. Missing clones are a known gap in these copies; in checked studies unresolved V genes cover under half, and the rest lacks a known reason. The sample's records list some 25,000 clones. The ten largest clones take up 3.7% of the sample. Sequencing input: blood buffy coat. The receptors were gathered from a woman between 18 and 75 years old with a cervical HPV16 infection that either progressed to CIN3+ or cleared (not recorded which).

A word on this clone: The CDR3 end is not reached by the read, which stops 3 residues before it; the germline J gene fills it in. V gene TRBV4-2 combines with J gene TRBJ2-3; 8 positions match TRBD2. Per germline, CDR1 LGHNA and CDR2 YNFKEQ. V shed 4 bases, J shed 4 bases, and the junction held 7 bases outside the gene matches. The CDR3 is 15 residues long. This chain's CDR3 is CASSPPAGGADTQYF. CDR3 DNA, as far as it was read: TGTGCCAGCAGCCCTCCTGCGGGGGGCGCAGATACG.

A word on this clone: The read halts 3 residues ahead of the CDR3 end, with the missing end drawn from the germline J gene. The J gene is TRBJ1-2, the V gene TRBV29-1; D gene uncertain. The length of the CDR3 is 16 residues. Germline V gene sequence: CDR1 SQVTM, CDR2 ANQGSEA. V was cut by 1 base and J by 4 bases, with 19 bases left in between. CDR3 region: CSVEGRLMTLGYGYTF. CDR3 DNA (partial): TGCAGCGTTGAAGGAAGATTAATGACATTGGGCTATGGC. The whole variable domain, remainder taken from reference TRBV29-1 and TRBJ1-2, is SAVISQKPSRDICQRGTSLTIQCQVDSQVTMMFWYRQQPGQSLTLIATANQGSEATYESGFVIDKFPISRPNLTFSTLTVSNMSPEDSSIYLCSVEGRLMTLGYGYTFGSGTRLTVV.

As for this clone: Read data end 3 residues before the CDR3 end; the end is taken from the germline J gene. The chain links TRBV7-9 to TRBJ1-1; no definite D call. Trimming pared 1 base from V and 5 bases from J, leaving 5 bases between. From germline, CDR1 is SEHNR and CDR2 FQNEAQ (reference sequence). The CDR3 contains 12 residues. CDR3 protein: CASSLVVTEAFF. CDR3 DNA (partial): TGTGCCAGCAGCTTAGTAGTAACTGAA.

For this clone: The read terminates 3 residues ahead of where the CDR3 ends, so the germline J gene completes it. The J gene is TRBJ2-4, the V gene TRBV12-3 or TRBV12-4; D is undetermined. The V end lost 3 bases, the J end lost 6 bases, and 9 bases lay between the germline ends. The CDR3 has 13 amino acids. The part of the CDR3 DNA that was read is TGTGCCAGCAGTTTCGGTCTGCGAAACATT. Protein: CASSFGLRNI. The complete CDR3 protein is CASSFGLRNIQYF.

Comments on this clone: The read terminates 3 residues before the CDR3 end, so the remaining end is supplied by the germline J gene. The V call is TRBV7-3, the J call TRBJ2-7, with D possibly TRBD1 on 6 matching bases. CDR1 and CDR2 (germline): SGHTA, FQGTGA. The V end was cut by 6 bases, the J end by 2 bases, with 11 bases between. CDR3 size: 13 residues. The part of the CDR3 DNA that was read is TGTGCCAGCAGTCGGGGACAAACCTACGAG. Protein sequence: CASSRGQTYE. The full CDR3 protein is CASSRGQTYEQYF.

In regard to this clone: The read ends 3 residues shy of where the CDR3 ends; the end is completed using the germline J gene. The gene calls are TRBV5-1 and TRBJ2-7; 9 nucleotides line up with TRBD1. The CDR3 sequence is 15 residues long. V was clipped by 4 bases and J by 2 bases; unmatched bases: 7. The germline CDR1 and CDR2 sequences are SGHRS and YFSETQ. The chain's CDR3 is CASSPTDRGPYEQYF. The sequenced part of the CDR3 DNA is TGCGCCAGCAGCCCGACGGACAGGGGCCCCTACGAG.

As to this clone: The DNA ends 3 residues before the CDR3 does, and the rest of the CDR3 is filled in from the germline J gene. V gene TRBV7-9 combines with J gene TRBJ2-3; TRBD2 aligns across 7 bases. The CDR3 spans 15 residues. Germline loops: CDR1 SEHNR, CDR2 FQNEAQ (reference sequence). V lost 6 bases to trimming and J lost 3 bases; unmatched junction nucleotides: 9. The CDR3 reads CASRPPGLPTDTQYF. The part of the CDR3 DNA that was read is TGTGCCAGCAGACCACCGGGACTACCGACAGATACG.

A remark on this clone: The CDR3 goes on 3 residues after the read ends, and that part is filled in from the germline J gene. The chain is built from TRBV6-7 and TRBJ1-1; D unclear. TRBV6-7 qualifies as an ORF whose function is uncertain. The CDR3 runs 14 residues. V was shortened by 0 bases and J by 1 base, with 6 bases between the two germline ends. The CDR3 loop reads CASSYSGTNTEAFF. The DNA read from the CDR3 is TGTGCCAGCAGTTACTCAGGCACGAACACTGAA.

The sequenced part of the CDR3 DNA is TGTGCCAGCAGTGAAGCGGGGACAGGGGGCTACGAG. Translated: CASSEAGTGGYE. The whole CDR3 region reads CASSEAGTGGYEQYF. The genes are TRBV6-1 and TRBJ2-7, with 11 positions matching TRBD1. The sequence runs out 3 residues before the end of the CDR3; the remainder is reconstructed from the germline J gene. Germline V CDR1 and CDR2: MNHNS, SASEGT. CDR3 length: 15 residues. With 0 bases clipped from V and 3 bases from J, the junction kept 1 base outside the gene matches.

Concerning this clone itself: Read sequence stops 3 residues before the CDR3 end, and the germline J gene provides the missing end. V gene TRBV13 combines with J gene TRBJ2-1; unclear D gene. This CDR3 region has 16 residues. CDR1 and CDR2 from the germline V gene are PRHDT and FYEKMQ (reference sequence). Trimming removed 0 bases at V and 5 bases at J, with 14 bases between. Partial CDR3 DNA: TGTGCCAGCAGCTTAGGCCAAAAACACCAAAACAATGAG. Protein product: CASSLGQKHQNNE. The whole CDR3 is CASSLGQKHQNNEQFF.

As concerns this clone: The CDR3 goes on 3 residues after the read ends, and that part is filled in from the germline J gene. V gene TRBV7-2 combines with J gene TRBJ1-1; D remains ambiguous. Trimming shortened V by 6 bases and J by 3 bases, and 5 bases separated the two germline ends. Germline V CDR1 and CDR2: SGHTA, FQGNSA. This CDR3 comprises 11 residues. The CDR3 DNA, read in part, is TGTGCCAGCAGACTGGACACTGAA. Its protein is CASRLDTE. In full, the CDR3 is CASRLDTEAFF.

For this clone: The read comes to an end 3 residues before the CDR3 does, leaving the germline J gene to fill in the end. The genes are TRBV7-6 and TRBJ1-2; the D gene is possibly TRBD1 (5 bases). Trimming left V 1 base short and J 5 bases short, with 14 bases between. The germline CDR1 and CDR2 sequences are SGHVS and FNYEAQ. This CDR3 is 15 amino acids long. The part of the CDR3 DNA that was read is TGTGCCAGCAGCTTAGAGGGGAGAGGGGATTATGGC. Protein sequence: CASSLEGRGDYG. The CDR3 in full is CASSLEGRGDYGYTF. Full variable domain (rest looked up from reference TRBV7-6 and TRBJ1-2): GAGVSQSPRYKVTKRGQDVALRCDPISGHVSLYWYRQALGQGPEFLTYFNYEAQQDKSGLPNDRFSAERPEGSISTLTIQRTEQRDSAMYRCASSLEGRGDYGYTFGSGTRLTVV.

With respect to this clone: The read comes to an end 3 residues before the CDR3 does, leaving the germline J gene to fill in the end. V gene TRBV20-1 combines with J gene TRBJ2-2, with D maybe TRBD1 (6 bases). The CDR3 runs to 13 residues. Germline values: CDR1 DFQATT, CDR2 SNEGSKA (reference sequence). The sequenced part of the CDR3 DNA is TGCAGTGCTATACAGGGAAATAATTCACCG. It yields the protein CSAIQGNNSP. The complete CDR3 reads CSAIQGNNSPLFF.